This T cell receptor (beta chain) appears in the sequencing data of a study of OX40 agonist ivuxolimab in advanced cancers. Study context: The drug used for patients, ivuxolimab, was an agonistic anti-OX40 (CD134) antibody. At around 83% male, the cohort had a mean age of around 56 years, ranging from about 20 to 79. Earlier treatment with anti-PD-1, anti-PD-L1 or anti-CTLA-4 was permitted, and around 36% had received some.

After removal of 2 bases from V and 3 bases from J, the junction contained 3 bases not matched to a gene. The CDR3 totals 15 residues. Germline V gene lookup returns CDR1 SGHRS and CDR2 YFSETQ. Data came from immunoSEQ multiplex PCR; TCRdb stores just in-frame clones and leaves some out. Altogether about 100,000 clones are present, around 93% being singletons, with the ten largest covering approximately 0.54%. Sample: CD4+ or CD8+ T cells sorted from blood, taken in a trial of the OX40 agonist ivuxolimab. This TCR derives from an adult with an advanced solid tumor such as melanoma, head and neck, liver or kidney cancer. J is TRBJ2-2 and V is TRBV5-1, with TRBD2 matching over 8 bases. The CDR3 bases are TGCGCCAGCAGCTTTAACGGGAGGGACACCGGGGAGCTGTTTTTT. Protein sequence: CASSFNGRDTGELFF.